One and the same sample provided the 31 T cell receptor beta chains below, sequenced in a study of glioma-infiltrating T cells after dendritic cell vaccination. Time point of the sample: after dendritic cell vaccination, including at tumor progression/relapse. The method was immunoSEQ multiplex PCR; TCRdb's version includes in-frame clones alone and lacks a portion of them. The sample consists of 90,000 to 95,000 clones, around four fifths of them appearing once. Sequencing was performed on blood, taken after dendritic cell vaccination. Receptors originate from a human donor with glioblastoma.

This chain connects TRBV7-9 to TRBJ1-4; possibly TRBD1 for D (5 bases). Germline V gene sequence: CDR1 SEHNR, CDR2 FQNEAQ (reference sequence). Trimming pared 5 bases from V and 4 bases from J, leaving 17 bases between. The CDR3 is 16 residues long. The CDR3, as DNA: TGTGCCAGCAGCCAAGAGAAAGGGGCGAGTAATGAAAAACTGTTTTTT. It codes for CASSQEKGASNEKLFF.

V is TRBV19 and J is TRBJ1-1, with a weak D call TRBD1 (5 bases). Germline CDR1 and CDR2: LNHDA and SQIVND (reference sequence). CDR3 length: 17 amino acids. Deletions cut 5 bases from V and 6 bases from J, with 25 bases between. CDR3 region: CASSSILTTVTLAEAFF. For the CDR3, the DNA is TGTGCCAGTAGTTCCATCCTCACGACAGTTACCTTAGCTGAAGCTTTCTTT. Full variable domain (outside the CDR3, taken from reference TRBV19 and TRBJ1-1): DGGITQSPKYLFRKEGQNVTLSCEQNLNHDAMYWYRQDPGQGLRLIYYSQIVNDFQKGDIAEGYSVSREKKESFPLTVTSAQKNPTAFYLCASSSILTTVTLAEAFFGQGTRLTVV.

V usage is TRBV19 and J usage is TRBJ2-5; the D gene is possibly TRBD1 (8 bases). Per germline, CDR1 LNHDA and CDR2 SQIVND (reference sequence). The CDR3 consists of 12 residues. V lost 10 bases and J 5 bases, leaving 14 bases between the germline ends. The CDR3 protein is CATGQGGETQYF. As DNA, the CDR3 is TGTGCCACCGGACAGGGAGGGGAGACCCAGTACTTC.

The chain joins TRBV5-6 to TRBJ2-6; 7 bases are a match to TRBD1. CDR3 length: 15 amino acids. The germline V gene encodes CDR1 SGHDT and CDR2 YYEEEE. V shed 4 bases and J 2 bases; nucleotides not matched to a gene: 3. CDR3 protein: CASSRGGAGANVLTF. CDR3 in DNA: TGTGCCAGCAGCCGAGGGGGCGCTGGGGCCAACGTCCTGACTTTC.

A few counts support this clone. V usage is TRBV6-5 and J usage is TRBJ2-3, with D possibly TRBD1 on 5 matching bases. The CDR3 consists of 15 residues. V was shortened by 0 bases and J by 4 bases, with 11 bases between the two germline ends. Germline CDR1 and CDR2: MNHEY and SVGAGI. CDR3 region: CASSYSGQGADTQYF. For the CDR3, the DNA is TGTGCCAGCAGTTACTCGGGGCAGGGCGCAGATACGCAGTATTTT.

The J gene is TRBJ2-3, the V gene TRBV11-2; unclear D gene. Germline assignment: CDR1 SGHAT and CDR2 FQNNGV. CDR3 length: 13 amino acids. The V gene lost 0 bases and the J gene lost 3 bases, with 4 bases spanning the gap. The CDR3 loop is CASSLERTDTQYF. Written as DNA, the CDR3 is TGTGCCAGCAGCTTAGAGCGGACAGATACGCAGTATTTT.

This chain joins TRBV2 and TRBJ1-2; a weak D match, TRBD1 (6 bases). The CDR3 loop spans 14 amino acids. The germline CDR1 and CDR2 sequences are SNHLY and FYNNEI. The V end lost 2 bases, the J end lost 7 bases, and 14 bases lay between the germline ends. The CDR3 region is CASSERGGNTGYTF. CDR3 nucleotides: TGTGCCAGCAGTGAAAGAGGGGGTAATACTGGCTACACCTTC. Using reference TRBV2 and TRBJ1-2 for the parts outside the CDR3, the full variable domain is EPEVTQTPSHQVTQMGQEVILRCVPISNHLYFYWYRQILGQKVEFLVSFYNNEISEKSEIFDDQFSVERPDGSNFTLKIRSTKLEDSAMYFCASSERGGNTGYTFGSGTRLTVV.

This clone was recorded a few times. V is TRBV25-1 and J is TRBJ2-1; D not resolved. CDR1 and CDR2 (germline): MGHDK, SYGVNS. Trimming left V 4 bases short and J 6 bases short, with 19 bases between. The CDR3 consists of 16 residues. The CDR3: CASSGATFELGNEQFF. The CDR3 DNA is TGTGCCAGCAGTGGGGCTACCTTCGAACTCGGCAATGAGCAGTTCTTC. Full variable domain (rest looked up from reference TRBV25-1 and TRBJ2-1): EADIYQTPRYLVIGTGKKITLECSQTMGHDKMYWYQQDPGMELHLIHYSYGVNSTEKGDLSSESTVSRIRTEHFPLTLESARPSHTSQYLCASSGATFELGNEQFFGPGTRLTVL.

V gene TRBV5-4 combines with J gene TRBJ2-7; a weak D match, TRBD2 (6 bases). In germline, CDR1 is SGHNT, CDR2 YYREEE (reference sequence). The CDR3 runs to 15 residues. V lost 0 bases and J lost 5, with 15 bases in between. DNA of the CDR3: TGTGCCAGCAGCTTGGGGGGTAGCGGCTACGACGAGCAGTACGTC. It encodes CASSLGGSGYDEQYV.

The chain employs TRBV5-1 and TRBJ2-1; TRBD1 is a possible D gene (6 bases). V lost 2 bases and J lost 4, with 10 bases in between. CDR1 is SGHRS, CDR2 YFSETQ, per germline. The CDR3 extends over 14 amino acids. CDR3 region: CASSFDRFYNEQFF. The DNA of the CDR3 is TGCGCCAGCAGCTTTGACAGGTTTTACAATGAGCAGTTCTTC.

This clone appeared a single time. Relative to the germline gene, one junction end is altered; a read error may explain this. V usage is TRBV27 and J usage is TRBJ1-2, with D uncertain. Germline values: CDR1 MNHEY, CDR2 SMNVEV (reference sequence). This CDR3 has 9 residues. Written as DNA, the CDR3 is TGTGCCAGCCCCCGGTCTCGTTCCTTC. Translating it yields CASPRSRSF.

The chain is built from TRBV4-2 and TRBJ2-5, with 8 bases identical to TRBD1. V trimming: 1 base; J trimming: 3 bases; junction bases outside the gene matches: 7. This CDR3 is built from 16 residues. Germline CDR1 is LGHNA and CDR2 is YNFKEQ. CDR3 region: CASSQVYQGAKETQYF. CDR3 nucleotide sequence: TGTGCCAGCAGCCAAGTTTATCAGGGGGCCAAAGAGACCCAGTACTTC.

The V and J genes are TRBV7-9 and TRBJ2-5; 7 positions agree with TRBD2. The CDR3 is made up of 16 amino acids. From germline, CDR1 is SEHNR and CDR2 FQNEAQ (reference sequence). J lost 5 bases, V lost 7 bases, and 16 bases had no gene match. This CDR3 reads CASTRLADPKRETQYF. The CDR3 coding sequence is TGTGCCAGCACGAGGCTAGCGGACCCCAAGAGGGAGACCCAGTACTTC.

This rearrangement joins TRBV5-1 to TRBJ2-3, with D possibly matching TRBD1 (5 bases). The CDR3 is 16 residues long. The germline CDR1 and CDR2 sequences are SGHRS and YFSETQ. V was shortened by 4 bases and J by 0 bases, with 15 bases between the two germline ends. The CDR3 DNA follows: TGCGCCAGCAGCCCGGACCGACAGCCGAGCACAGATACGCAGTATTTT. Translated: CASSPDRQPSTDTQYF.

The chain links TRBV7-3 to TRBJ2-1, with a tentative D call TRBD2 (6 bases). The CDR3 has 14 amino acids. Germline V gives CDR1 SGHTA, CDR2 FQGTGA. Trimming cost V 3 bases and J 9 bases, with 15 bases left between them. The CDR3 DNA follows: TGTGCCAGCAGCTTTTTCGGGAGAGTTGGTGAGCAGTTCTTC. This encodes CASSFFGRVGEQFF.

Only one count was recorded for this clone. This chain uses TRBV5-1 with TRBJ2-7; 7 nucleotides line up with TRBD1. The CDR3 loop spans 19 amino acids. From germline, CDR1 is SGHRS and CDR2 YFSETQ. V lost 1 base and J lost 5; bases outside the gene matches: 21. The CDR3 loop is CASSLLPSLGQVGGNEQYV. DNA of the CDR3: TGCGCCAGCAGCTTGCTCCCTTCTCTTGGACAGGTCGGCGGCAACGAGCAGTACGTC.

The J gene is TRBJ1-2, the V gene TRBV7-2; D is possibly TRBD1 (6 bases). Germline-derived CDR1 and CDR2 are SGHTA and FQGNSA. This CDR3 region has 15 residues. Trimming took off 4 bases at V and 0 bases at J, with 12 bases between the two ends. CDR3 in amino acids: CASSSRQATNYGYTF. CDR3 sequence (DNA): TGTGCCAGCAGCTCTCGACAGGCCACTAACTATGGCTACACCTTC.

Only one count was recorded for this clone. The chain uses TRBV19 and TRBJ1-5; D perhaps matches TRBD1 (5 bases). The germline V gene encodes CDR1 LNHDA and CDR2 SQIVND (reference sequence). The CDR3 sequence is 16 residues long. The V and J ends lost 5 bases and 6 bases respectively, with 20 bases between them. Here the CDR3 reads CASSVKSGSPFQPQHF. The CDR3 DNA is TGTGCCAGTAGTGTTAAGTCAGGGTCCCCTTTTCAGCCCCAGCATTTT.

This clone was seen a few times. J is TRBJ2-4 and V is TRBV6-5; D not certain. Germline CDR1 and CDR2: MNHEY and SVGAGI. The CDR3 extends over 14 amino acids. The V gene lost 6 bases and the J gene lost 1 base, with 10 bases spanning the gap. This chain's CDR3 is CASRPVSAKNIQYF. CDR3 DNA sequence: TGTGCCAGCAGACCCGTAAGCGCCAAAAACATTCAGTACTTC.

This chain joins TRBV19 and TRBJ2-1; the match to TRBD2 covers 15 bases. The ends lost 5 bases at V and 3 bases at J; junction bases unmatched: 5. CDR1 is LNHDA and CDR2 is SQIVND in the germline V gene (reference sequence). The CDR3 spans 17 residues. CDR3 region: CASSPGTSGRFYNEQFF. CDR3 nucleotides: TGTGCCAGTAGTCCCGGGACTAGCGGGAGGTTCTACAATGAGCAGTTCTTC.

V gene TRBV2 combines with J gene TRBJ2-5; D possibly corresponds to TRBD2 (6 bases). The germline CDR1 and CDR2 sequences are SNHLY and FYNNEI. Trimming removed 1 base at V and 7 bases at J, with 7 bases between. The CDR3 sequence is 12 residues long. The CDR3 here is CASSEGGGTQYF. The CDR3 bases are TGTGCCAGCAGTGAAGGGGGAGGGACCCAGTACTTC.

This rearrangement joins TRBV5-5 to TRBJ1-5; D not resolved. The V end was cut by 0 bases, the J end by 7 bases, with 14 bases between. Germline V gene sequence: CDR1 SGHKS, CDR2 YYEKEE (reference sequence). This CDR3 contains 15 residues. The chain's CDR3 is CASSLDLRVRQPQHF. Here the CDR3 DNA reads TGTGCCAGCAGCTTGGACTTGAGGGTACGACAGCCCCAGCATTTT.

The CDR3 region is CASSRASQETQYF. The CDR3 DNA reads TGTGCCAGCAGCAGGGCGTCACAAGAGACCCAGTACTTC. The rearrangement links TRBV2 to TRBJ2-5, with TRBD1 as a possible D gene (5 bases). Trimming cost V 6 bases and J 2 bases, with 10 bases left between them. Germline values: CDR1 SNHLY, CDR2 FYNNEI. The CDR3 has 13 residues.

The V and J genes are TRBV4-2 and TRBJ2-1; a weak D match, TRBD2 (6 bases). The CDR3 sequence is 15 residues long. Deletions cut 0 bases from V and 4 bases from J, with 10 bases between. Germline CDR1 and CDR2: LGHNA and YNFKEQ. CDR3 in amino acids: CASSQEYSGYNEQFF. The CDR3 bases are TGTGCCAGCAGCCAAGAGTATAGCGGATACAATGAGCAGTTCTTC.

The chain couples TRBV5-1 to TRBJ2-7; 8 bases match TRBD1. The CDR3 length is 14 residues. Germline V gene lookup returns CDR1 SGHRS and CDR2 YFSETQ. V gave up 4 bases and J gave up 5 bases; unmatched junction bases: 8. The CDR3 region has the DNA TGCGCCAGCAGCCGGCGGGGACAGGCGAACGAGCAGTACTTC. Its translation is CASSRRGQANEQYF.

This clone was recorded only once. The chain uses TRBV19 and TRBJ1-2, with TRBD1 matching 8 bases. V lost 4 bases to trimming and J lost 2 bases; unmatched junction nucleotides: 6. This CDR3 is built from 15 residues. The germline CDR1 and CDR2 sequences are LNHDA and SQIVND (reference sequence). CDR3 region: CASSTDRGPNYGYTF. CDR3 DNA sequence: TGTGCCAGTAGTACCGACAGGGGCCCCAACTATGGCTACACCTTC.

The rearrangement joins TRBV10-2 to TRBJ1-5, with no clear D. The germline CDR1 and CDR2 sequences are WSHSY and SAAADI. The CDR3 length is 13 residues. The V end was cut by 3 bases, the J end by 4 bases, with 7 bases between. DNA of the CDR3: TGCGCCAGCAGTGACAGGCTTAATCAGCCCCAGCATTTT. Translating gives CASSDRLNQPQHF.

This clone was picked up one time. The chain combines TRBV19 with TRBJ2-5; TRBD1 is a possible D gene (6 bases). The CDR3 sequence is 15 residues long. Deletions cut 3 bases from V and 2 bases from J, with 13 bases between. Germline loops: CDR1 LNHDA, CDR2 SQIVND (reference sequence). CDR3 in DNA: TGTGCCAGTAGTATTCGCCAGGGGATACAAGAGACCCAGTACTTC. Protein product: CASSIRQGIQETQYF.

The chain combines TRBV7-9 with TRBJ2-7, with a possible D match to TRBD1 (6 bases). Germline CDR1 SEHNR, CDR2 FQNEAQ (reference sequence). The CDR3 has 14 residues. The V end lost 0 bases, the J end lost 4 bases, and 10 bases lay between the germline ends. CDR3 bases: TGTGCCAGCAGCTTAGCAGGGGGAACGTACGAGCAGTACGTC. This translates into CASSLAGGTYEQYV.

This chain links TRBV19 with TRBJ1-6; D not certain. The CDR3 sequence is 14 residues long. The V end was cut by 5 bases, the J end by 6 bases, with 11 bases between. CDR1 is LNHDA and CDR2 is SQIVND in the germline V gene (reference sequence). CDR3 nucleotide sequence: TGTGCCAGTAGTTTAGGAGGGAGTAATTCACCCCTCCACTTT. Protein sequence: CASSLGGSNSPLHF.

The rearrangement uses TRBV6-5 and TRBJ2-7, with TRBD2 matching over 7 bases. CDR3 size: 15 residues. V lost 5 bases to trimming and J lost 3 bases; unmatched junction nucleotides: 10. The V gene's germline CDR1 is MNHEY and CDR2 SVGAGI. This CDR3 reads CASSPPLAVFYEQYF. CDR3 coding DNA: TGTGCCAGCAGTCCACCTCTAGCGGTGTTCTACGAGCAGTACTTC.